The 12 T cell receptor beta chains reported below all come from one sample, sequenced in a study of blood T cell repertoires in COVID-19. The repertoire was sequenced with immunoSEQ multiplex PCR; TCRdb's copy has only in-frame clones and lacks some. This repertoire shows some 150,000 clones, about 91% found once; its top ten account for 3.9%. The sample comprised peripheral blood. All receptors come from a woman aged 55 to 70 who had recovered from COVID-19.

The rearrangement joins TRBV28 to TRBJ1-4, with unresolved D. This CDR3 is built from 12 residues. The V gene lost 5 bases and the J gene lost 7 bases, with 8 bases spanning the gap. In germline, CDR1 is MDHEN, CDR2 SYDVKM. The CDR3 DNA follows: TGTGCCAGCAGTCCGGGATCTGAAAAACTGTTTTTT. The encoded protein is CASSPGSEKLFF.

The genes are TRBV5-1 and TRBJ1-1, with D possibly TRBD1 on 5 matching bases. The CDR3 has 15 amino acids. Germline CDR1 reads SGHRS; CDR2 reads YFSETQ. The V end was cut by 0 bases, the J end by 0 bases, with 9 bases between. In nucleotides, the CDR3 is TGCGCCAGCAGCTTGGGACAGTTAATGAACACTGAAGCTTTCTTT. Residues: CASSLGQLMNTEAFF.

J is TRBJ2-7 and V is TRBV15; D gene ambiguous. Trimming left V 0 bases short and J 4 bases short, with 7 bases between. Germline V gene data show CDR1 as LNHNV and CDR2 as YYDKDF (reference sequence). CDR3 length: 13 residues. DNA of the CDR3: TGTGCCACCAGCAGAGATCGGGTTTACGAGCAGTACTTC. Translating gives CATSRDRVYEQYF.

This clone was detected a few times. V and J are TRBV6-2 or TRBV6-3 and TRBJ2-3; 9 bases map to TRBD2. V gave up 2 bases and J gave up 5 bases; unmatched junction bases: 11. The germline V gene encodes CDR1 MNHEY and CDR2 SVGEGT. The CDR3 is 17 amino acids. As DNA, the CDR3 is TGTGCCAGCAGTTACAACTCGGCGGGGGGGCCGATAGATACGCAGTATTTT. Its protein is CASSYNSAGGPIDTQYF.

V gene TRBV10-2 combines with J gene TRBJ1-5, with D possibly matching TRBD1 (5 bases). The V gene lost 4 bases and the J gene lost 2 bases, with 9 bases spanning the gap. The CDR3 spans 14 residues. CDR1 WSHSY and CDR2 SAAADI come from the germline V gene. CDR3 amino acids: CASSAGRGNQPQHF. CDR3 DNA sequence: TGCGCCAGCAGTGCGGGCAGGGGCAATCAGCCCCAGCATTTT.

CDR3 amino acids: CASSSSGVNYGYTF. CDR3 nucleotides: TGCGCCAGCAGCTCGTCCGGAGTTAACTATGGCTACACCTTC. The chain uses TRBV5-1 and TRBJ1-2; the D is unclear. Trimming stripped 3 bases from V and 1 base from J, with 10 bases between. The CDR3 sequence is 14 residues long. CDR1 is SGHRS and CDR2 is YFSETQ in the germline V gene.

CDR3 in amino acids: CAISAREGTEAFF. CDR3 DNA: TGTGCCATCAGCGCCAGGGAAGGCACTGAAGCTTTCTTT. This chain uses TRBV10-3 with TRBJ1-1; tentatively, D is TRBD1 (5 bases). CDR1 is ENHRY, CDR2 SYGVKD, per germline. Deletions cut 6 bases from V and 4 bases from J, with 12 bases between. CDR3 length: 13 amino acids.

The CDR3 reads CASSLFTGTGVGTQYF. The CDR3 DNA is TGTGCCAGCAGTTTATTTACCGGGACAGGGGTTGGGACGCAGTATTTT. The J gene is TRBJ2-3, the V gene TRBV27, with TRBD1 matching 10 bases. J lost 9 bases, V lost 1 base, and 10 bases had no gene match. Germline loops: CDR1 MNHEY, CDR2 SMNVEV (reference sequence). This CDR3 has 16 amino acids.

The chain has TRBV7-9 and TRBJ2-2, with TRBD1 identical over 7 bases. With 5 bases clipped from V and 7 bases from J, the junction kept 10 bases outside the gene matches. Germline V lookup: CDR1 SEHNR, CDR2 FQNEAQ (reference sequence). The CDR3 consists of 15 residues. Written as DNA, the CDR3 is TGTGCCAGCAGCGAAACGGACAGGCGTAACGGGGAGCTGTTTTTT. The encoded protein is CASSETDRRNGELFF.

The chain links TRBV7-9 to TRBJ1-2; the D gene is possibly TRBD1 (5 bases). V was pared by 5 bases and J by 4 bases, with 20 bases between. Germline CDR1 reads SEHNR; CDR2 reads FQNEAQ (reference sequence). This CDR3 region has 16 residues. CDR3 loop: CASSISRGDYSYGYTF. The CDR3 bases are TGTGCCAGCAGCATCTCGAGAGGGGACTACTCCTATGGCTACACCTTC.

This sequence joins TRBV5-1 and TRBJ1-3; a possible D gene is TRBD1 (5 bases). Trimming cost V 3 bases and J 4 bases, with 11 bases left between them. The CDR3 length is 14 residues. CDR1 SGHRS and CDR2 YFSETQ come from the germline V gene. The chain's CDR3 is CASSSGDAGNTIYF. Written as DNA, the CDR3 is TGCGCCAGCAGCTCGGGGGACGCGGGAAACACCATATATTTT.

The chain has TRBV9 and TRBJ1-2; tentatively, D is TRBD1 (5 bases). V was clipped by 3 bases and J by 4 bases, with 13 bases between them. CDR3 length: 14 amino acids. Germline V gene sequence: CDR1 SGDLS, CDR2 YYNGEE. CDR3 region: CASSAGLPGYGYTF. The CDR3 nucleotides are TGTGCCAGCAGCGCGGGACTACCGGGCTATGGCTACACCTTC.